These 10 T cell receptor beta chains were all obtained from the same sample, sequenced in a study of blood T cell repertoires in COVID-19. This table comes from immunoSEQ multiplex PCR, and its TCRdb copy is limited to in-frame clones, with some not included. The sample has about 370,000 clones, 85% to 90% seen once; the top ten hold 0.9% to 1.1%. Sequenced input: PBMCs or T cells enriched from blood (not recorded which). These receptors all stem from a man aged 18 to 30 who had recovered from COVID-19.

The chain couples TRBV29-1 to TRBJ1-2, with TRBD1 matching 7 bases. This CDR3 has 12 amino acids. Germline trimming cut 4 bases from V and 1 base from J; bases unmatched to any gene: 0. Germline CDR1 is SQVTM and CDR2 is ANQGSEA. The CDR3 is CSVGDSNYGYTF. For the CDR3, the DNA is TGCAGCGTTGGGGACAGTAACTATGGCTACACCTTC.

This clone was seen once. The chain recombines TRBV7-9 with TRBJ1-5; no clear D gene. The V gene lost 2 bases and the J gene lost 4 bases, with 6 bases spanning the gap. Germline values: CDR1 SEHNR, CDR2 FQNEAQ (reference sequence). The CDR3 extends over 13 amino acids. The CDR3: CASSLYVNQPQHF. In DNA form, the CDR3 reads TGTGCCAGCAGCTTATATGTGAATCAGCCCCAGCATTTT.

This clone occurred once. This chain links TRBV3-1 (or the pseudogene TRBV3-2) with TRBJ1-1; D is unresolved. The CDR3 extends over 13 amino acids. V lost 1 base and J 5 bases, leaving 8 bases between the germline ends. Germline lookup yields CDR1 LGHDT and CDR2 YNNKEL (reference sequence). The CDR3 DNA is TGTGCCAGCAGCCAAGGAGTGGTTACTGAAGCTTTCTTT. It codes for CASSQGVVTEAFF.

This sequence joins TRBV9 and TRBJ1-2; tentative D call: TRBD1 (5 bases). Germline CDR1 and CDR2: SGDLS and YYNGEE. CDR3 length: 16 residues. Trimming removed 1 base at V and 0 bases at J, with 13 bases between. The CDR3 bases are TGTGCCAGCAGCGTATCGGACACAGCATCTAACTATGGCTACACCTTC. Encoded protein: CASSVSDTASNYGYTF.

J is TRBJ2-7 and V is TRBV2; tentative D call: TRBD2 (5 bases). Trimming cost V 1 base and J 0 bases, with 10 bases left between them. This CDR3 has 15 amino acids. Germline V gene lookup returns CDR1 SNHLY and CDR2 FYNNEI. The CDR3 is CASSEDGMGSYEQYF. The CDR3 region has the DNA TGTGCCAGCAGTGAAGACGGGATGGGCTCCTACGAGCAGTACTTC.

There are a few counts of this clone. The chain joins TRBV28 to TRBJ2-7, with 7 bases that match TRBD1. This CDR3 has 15 residues. J was trimmed by 1 base and V by 5 bases; bases with no gene match: 8. The germline CDR1 and CDR2 sequences are MDHEN and SYDVKM. The CDR3 DNA follows: TGTGCCAGCAGTAGCACCGGGACAGCGTCCTACGAGCAGTACTTC. Translated, it gives CASSSTGTASYEQYF.

The chain couples TRBV28 to TRBJ2-1, with D perhaps matching TRBD1 (6 bases). Trimming removed 8 bases from V and 1 base from J, with 12 bases in between. The germline CDR1 and CDR2 sequences are MDHEN and SYDVKM. This CDR3 is 14 amino acids long. The CDR3 spells CASYEQGSYNEQFF. DNA of the CDR3: TGTGCCAGCTACGAGCAGGGGTCCTACAATGAGCAGTTCTTC.

V is TRBV7-9 and J is TRBJ2-2; 8 bases agree with TRBD2. The CDR3 runs to 16 residues. After removal of 2 bases from V and 4 bases from J, the junction contained 6 bases not matched to a gene. Germline lookup yields CDR1 SEHNR and CDR2 FQNEAQ (reference sequence). As DNA, the CDR3 is TGTGCCAGCAGCTTACCCAGCGGGAGCAGCACCGGGGAGCTGTTTTTT. The encoded protein is CASSLPSGSSTGELFF.

As concerns this clone: Different DNA sequences within this sample yield the same CDR3. V and J are TRBV6-5 and TRBJ1-1; D not resolved. The V end lost 7 bases, the J end lost 1 base, and 4 bases lay between the germline ends. From germline, CDR1 is MNHEY and CDR2 SVGAGI. This CDR3 spans 11 amino acids. CDR3 DNA: TGTGCCAGCATCCAGAACACTGAAGCTTTCTTT. This gives the protein CASIQNTEAFF.

The V and J genes are TRBV10-2 and TRBJ1-1, with a tentative D call TRBD1 (5 bases). Trimming removed 3 bases from V and 0 bases from J, with 8 bases in between. The CDR3 consists of 14 residues. CDR1 and CDR2 (germline): WSHSY, SAAADI. Written as DNA, the CDR3 is TGCGCCAGCAGTGACAGGGATATGAACACTGAAGCTTTCTTT. Translation gives CASSDRDMNTEAFF.